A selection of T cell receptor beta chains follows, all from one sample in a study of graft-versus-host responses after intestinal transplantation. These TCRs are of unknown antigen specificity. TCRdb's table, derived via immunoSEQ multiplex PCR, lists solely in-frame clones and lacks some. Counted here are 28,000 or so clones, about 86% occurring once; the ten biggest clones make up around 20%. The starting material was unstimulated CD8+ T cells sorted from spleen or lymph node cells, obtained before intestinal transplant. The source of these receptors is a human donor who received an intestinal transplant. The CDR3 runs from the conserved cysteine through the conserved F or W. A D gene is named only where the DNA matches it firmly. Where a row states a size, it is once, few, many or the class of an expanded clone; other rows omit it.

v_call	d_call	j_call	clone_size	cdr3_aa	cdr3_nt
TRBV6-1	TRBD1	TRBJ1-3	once	CASSEADRDGNTIYF	TGTGCCAGCAGCGAAGCGGACAGGGATGGAAACACCATATATTTT
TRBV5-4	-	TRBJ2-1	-	CASSLDEAPYNEQFF	TGTGCCAGCAGCTTGGATGAGGCCCCCTACAATGAGCAGTTCTTC
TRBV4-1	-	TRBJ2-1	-	CASSQEFLRGNEQFF	TGCGCCAGCAGCCAAGAGTTTCTCCGGGGGAATGAGCAGTTCTTC
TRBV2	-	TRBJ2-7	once	CASTQGGIHEQYF	TGTGCCAGCACTCAGGGCGGTATTCACGAGCAGTACTTC
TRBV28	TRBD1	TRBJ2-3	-	CASSWGQLRTTDTQYF	TGTGCCAGCAGTTGGGGACAGCTCAGGACCACAGATACGCAGTATTTT
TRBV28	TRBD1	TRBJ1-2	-	CASSYLPGTGKGYTF	TGTGCCAGCAGTTACCTGCCCGGGACAGGGAAGGGCTACACCTTC
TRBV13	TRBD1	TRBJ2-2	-	CASSPWGRGRVGELFF	TGTGCCAGCAGCCCCTGGGGCAGGGGGCGAGTCGGGGAGCTGTTTTTT
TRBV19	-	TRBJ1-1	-	CASSMRMHTEAFF	TGTGCCAGTAGTATGCGCATGCACACTGAAGCTTTCTTT
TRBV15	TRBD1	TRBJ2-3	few	CATSHPQQGRADTQYF	TGTGCCACCAGCCACCCCCAACAGGGGCGGGCAGATACGCAGTATTTT
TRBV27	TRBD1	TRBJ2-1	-	CASSLKDRVYNEQFF	TGTGCCAGCAGTTTAAAGGACAGGGTCTACAATGAGCAGTTCTTC
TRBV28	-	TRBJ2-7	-	CASSLGAYEQYF	TGTGCCAGCAGTTTAGGAGCCTACGAGCAGTACTTC
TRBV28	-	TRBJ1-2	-	CASGVGGLNYGYTF	TGTGCCAGCGGGGTCGGGGGTCTCAACTATGGCTACACCTTC
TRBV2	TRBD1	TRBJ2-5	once	CASRSMTGTGPSEETQYF	TGTGCCAGCAGATCCATGACCGGGACAGGGCCTTCAGAAGAGACCCAGTACTTC
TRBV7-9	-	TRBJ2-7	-	CASSPKTADEQYF	TGTGCCAGCAGCCCCAAGACAGCTGACGAGCAGTACTTC
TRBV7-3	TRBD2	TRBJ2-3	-	CASSLSGRAPDTQYF	TGTGCCAGCAGCTTAAGCGGGAGGGCCCCAGATACGCAGTATTTT
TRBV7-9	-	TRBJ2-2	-	CASSSSGETGELFF	TGTGCCAGCAGTTCCTCAGGGGAAACCGGGGAGCTGTTTTTT
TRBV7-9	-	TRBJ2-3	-	CASSLAFGALREYF	TGTGCCAGCAGCTTAGCCTTTGGGGCTCTCCGGGAGTATTTT
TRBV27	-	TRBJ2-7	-	CASSSRETYEQYF	TGTGCCAGCAGTTCGAGGGAAACCTACGAGCAGTACTTC
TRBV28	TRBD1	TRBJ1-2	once	CASSLTGQGPFGYTF	TGTGCCAGCAGTTTAACGGGACAGGGGCCCTTTGGCTACACCTTC
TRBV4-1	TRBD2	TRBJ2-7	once	CASSVGLAGEQYF	TGCGCCAGCAGTGTGGGACTAGCCGGAGAGCAGTACTTC
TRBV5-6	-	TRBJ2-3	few	CASSPRWSTDTQYF	TGTGCCAGCAGCCCGCGGTGGAGCACAGATACGCAGTATTTT
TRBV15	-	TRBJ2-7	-	CATSRDDGSSYEQYF	TGTGCCACCAGCAGAGATGATGGGAGCTCCTACGAGCAGTACTTC
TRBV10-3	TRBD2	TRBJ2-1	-	CAISVTSGNNEQFF	TGTGCCATCAGTGTGACTAGCGGGAACAATGAGCAGTTCTTC
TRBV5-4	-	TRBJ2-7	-	CASSLAGQPYEQYF	TGTGCCAGCAGCTTGGCCGGACAGCCCTACGAGCAGTACTTC
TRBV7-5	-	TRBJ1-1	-	CARSLVFGKVNTEAFF	TGTGCCAGAAGCTTAGTGTTCGGGAAGGTGAACACTGAAGCTTTCTTT
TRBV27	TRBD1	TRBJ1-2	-	CASRQGADGYTF	TGTGCCAGCAGACAGGGGGCGGATGGCTACACCTTC
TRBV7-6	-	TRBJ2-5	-	CASSPPGRGVDGETQYF	TGTGCCAGCAGTCCTCCCGGTAGGGGTGTGGACGGAGAGACCCAGTACTTC
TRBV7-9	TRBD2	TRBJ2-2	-	CAILRTSGRAGELFF	TGTGCCATCCTCAGGACTAGCGGGAGAGCCGGGGAGCTGTTTTTT
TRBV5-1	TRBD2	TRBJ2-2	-	CASSLAGVMDLAGASGELFF	TGCGCCAGCAGCTTGGCCGGGGTCATGGATTTAGCGGGAGCATCCGGGGAGCTGTTTTTT
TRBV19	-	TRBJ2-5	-	CASSPRGAIETQYF	TGTGCCAGTAGTCCCAGGGGGGCAATAGAGACCCAGTACTTC
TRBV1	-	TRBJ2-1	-	CTSSQDPGDQGRVDEQFF	TGCACCAGCAGCCAAGATCCGGGGGACCAAGGGCGGGTCGATGAGCAGTTCTTC
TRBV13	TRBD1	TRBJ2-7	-	CASSQEGQAGSYEQYF	TGTGCCAGCAGCCAAGAGGGACAGGCCGGCTCCTACGAGCAGTACTTC